This T cell receptor (beta chain) comes out of a study of OX40 agonist ivuxolimab in advanced cancers. Repertoires were generated with immunoSEQ multiplex PCR, while TCRdb's copy carries only in-frame clones and drops some. This table holds around 94,000 clones, around 86% found once. The CDR3 extends over 11 amino acids. Germline values: CDR1 ENHRY, CDR2 SYGVKD. Note on this clone: The junction departs from germline at one end; a sequencing error may be responsible.

The TCR was taken from an adult with an advanced solid tumor such as melanoma, head and neck, liver or kidney cancer. The rearrangement uses TRBV10-3 and TRBJ1-1, with TRBD1 as a possible D gene (6 bases). Material: CD4+ or CD8+ T cells sorted from blood, obtained in a trial of the OX40 agonist ivuxolimab. The CDR3 region has the DNA TGTGCCGCGGGAGGGGGGACTGAAACTTTCTTT. Translated, it gives CAAGGGTETFF.